The 28 T cell receptor beta chains below all came from one sample that was sequenced in a study of blood T cells in healthy people across ages. Combining a sample-barcoded 5' primer with a J-beta primer mix, a second PCR ran for roughly 7 to 12 cycles. From the 5' RACE reads, TCRdb called clonotypes with MiXCR, one entry per CDR3 protein. The data show approximately 1.5 million distinct CDR3 sequences, 35% to 45% seen once. Sequencing was done on a sample of blood. These receptors were obtained from a young woman in good health.

The V call is TRBV12-1, the J call TRBJ1-5; the table calls TRBD1, which could not be checked here. TRBV12-1 is a documented pseudogene. There are 15 residues in the CDR3. The CDR3: CASSFRDRDNQPQHF. CDR3 DNA: TGTGCCAGCAGCTTTCGTGACAGAGACAATCAGCCCCAGCATTTT.

This clonotype was seen only a few times. The chain has TRBV12-3 or TRBV12-4 and TRBJ1-2; D possibly corresponds to TRBD1 (5 bases). Trimming shortened V by 7 bases and J by 8 bases, and 17 bases separated the two germline ends. The CDR3 has 13 residues. For the CDR3, the DNA is TGTGCCAGCACCGAGGGAACGGGGGTAGGCTACACCTTC. The encoded protein is CASTEGTGVGYTF.

This clonotype has a single count. The CDR3 spells CSVEMGQGAKGKLFF. The CDR3 nucleotides are TGCAGCGTGGAGATGGGACAGGGGGCGAAGGGGAAACTGTTTTTT. The genes are TRBV29-1 and TRBJ1-4; the match to TRBD1 covers 12 bases. The CDR3 consists of 15 residues. The V gene's germline CDR1 is SQVTM and CDR2 ANQGSEA. Trimming took 6 bases from V and 11 from J; bases not matched to a gene: 13.

The chain links TRBV6-2 or TRBV6-3 to TRBJ1-1; D not resolved. Germline loops: CDR1 MNHEY, CDR2 SVGEGT. V lost 4 bases to trimming and J lost 5 bases, with 11 bases between them. The CDR3 is made up of 13 amino acids. The CDR3 here is CASSFGELTEAFF. In nucleotides, the CDR3 is TGTGCCAGCAGTTTCGGAGAACTTACTGAAGCTTTCTTT.

The V call is TRBV6-2 or TRBV6-3, the J call TRBJ2-1, with no clear D. The DNA end favors TRBJ2-7, so the J call may be wrong. Germline V gives CDR1 MNHEY, CDR2 SVGEGT. This CDR3 contains 14 residues. The DNA for the CDR3 is TGTGCCAGCAATCCGACGCATTTGTCCCGCGGGCAGTACTTC. It yields the protein CASNPTHLSRGQYF.

This clonotype was counted once. V gene TRBV27 combines with J gene TRBJ2-3; D might be TRBD1 (6 bases). Germline V gene sequence: CDR1 MNHEY, CDR2 SMNVEV (reference sequence). The CDR3 sequence is 15 residues long. Trimming shortened V by 8 bases and J by 3 bases, and 18 bases separated the two germline ends. CDR3 nucleotides: TGTGCCAGCGCAACAGGGCCCCCGGAGACAGATACGCAGTATTTT. Protein product: CASATGPPETDTQYF.

J is TRBJ1-1 and V is TRBV6-5; the D is unclear. Germline CDR1 MNHEY, CDR2 SVGAGI. The CDR3 is 15 amino acids. V was cut by 0 bases and J by 0 bases, with 8 bases left in between. CDR3 in amino acids: CASSYSKGVNTEAFF. The CDR3 bases are TGTGCCAGCAGTTACTCGAAGGGAGTGAACACTGAAGCTTTCTTT.

This chain uses TRBV25-1 with TRBJ2-5, with D possibly TRBD1 on 6 matching bases. Trimming took off 5 bases at V and 0 bases at J, with 16 bases between the two ends. This CDR3 comprises 16 residues. The germline gives CDR1 MGHDK, CDR2 SYGVNS. CDR3 in DNA: TGTGCCAGCAGTCTTCACCCTCGGACAGACCAAGAGACCCAGTACTTC. It specifies CASSLHPRTDQETQYF. Drawing the rest from reference TRBV25-1 and TRBJ2-5, the complete variable domain is EADIYQTPRYLVIGTGKKITLECSQTMGHDKMYWYQQDPGMELHLIHYSYGVNSTEKGDLSSESTVSRIRTEHFPLTLESARPSHTSQYLCASSLHPRTDQETQYFGPGTRLLVL.

This clonotype was observed a few times. V and J are TRBV10-2 and TRBJ2-3, with D possibly matching TRBD2 (7 bases). Germline values: CDR1 WSHSY, CDR2 SAAADI. The CDR3 covers 16 residues. V was trimmed by 7 bases and J by 0 bases, leaving 17 bases between them. This CDR3 is CASIPLAGASTDTQYF. The DNA of the CDR3 is TGCGCCAGCATTCCTTTGGCGGGGGCCAGCACAGATACGCAGTATTTT.

The chain has TRBV4-1 and TRBJ2-7; D is perhaps TRBD1 (5 bases). Germline V CDR1 and CDR2: MGHRA, YSYEKL. V was trimmed by 3 bases and J by 2 bases, leaving 11 bases between them. The CDR3 is made up of 14 amino acids. CDR3 amino acids: CASSHQGIPYEQYF. The CDR3 region has the DNA TGCGCCAGCAGCCACCAGGGAATCCCCTACGAGCAGTACTTC.

The chain recombines TRBV3-1 with TRBJ2-7; 8 nucleotides align to TRBD2. The CDR3 sequence is 16 residues long. Losses at the gene ends were 2 bases for V and 2 bases for J; bases not matched to a gene: 8. From germline, CDR1 is LGHDT and CDR2 YNNKEL (reference sequence). The CDR3 sequence is CASSQQSGRGPYEQYF. The CDR3 DNA reads as TGTGCCAGCAGCCAACAAAGCGGGAGAGGCCCCTACGAGCAGTACTTC.

The table lists this clonotype with many counts. The rearrangement joins TRBV29-1 to TRBJ2-1, with a tentative D call TRBD1 (6 bases). Germline CDR1 is SQVTM and CDR2 is ANQGSEA. V gave up 1 base and J gave up 12 bases, with 13 bases separating them. CDR3 length: 12 amino acids. CDR3 in DNA: TGCAGCGTTGAAGGGTCAGGGGATGGGCAGTTCTTC. Its translation: CSVEGSGDGQFF.

V and J are TRBV9 and TRBJ2-1; a weak D match, TRBD2 (6 bases). Trimming pared 4 bases from V and 8 bases from J, leaving 16 bases between. This CDR3 is 14 amino acids long. Germline V gene sequence: CDR1 SGDLS, CDR2 YYNGEE. DNA for the CDR3: TGTGCCAGCAGCCCTAGGACCTGGGAGGATGAGCAGTTCTTC. Amino acid sequence: CASSPRTWEDEQFF.

There are a few counts of this clonotype. The CDR3 sequence is CASSARAGGSYNEQFF. CDR3 bases: TGCGCCAGCAGCGCACGAGCGGGAGGGTCCTACAATGAGCAGTTCTTC. This chain uses TRBV5-1 with TRBJ2-1; TRBD2 agrees at 10 bases. After removal of 4 bases from V and 1 base from J, the junction contained 5 bases not matched to a gene. Germline V gives CDR1 SGHRS, CDR2 YFSETQ. This CDR3 has 16 residues.

This clonotype turned up a few times. A much larger clone differs from this one at a single base, so this may be a read error. This chain connects TRBV7-2 to TRBJ2-7; D unresolved. The germline V gene has CDR1 SGHTA and CDR2 FQGNSA. This CDR3 contains 14 residues. CDR3 nucleotides: TGTGCCAGCAGCTTCCCCCTCGTACCCTACGGGCAGTACTTC. As protein: CASSFPLVPYGQYF.

The chain combines TRBV29-1 with TRBJ2-1; no clear D gene. CDR1 and CDR2 (germline): SQVTM, ANQGSEA. V was shortened by 7 bases and J by 0 bases, with 16 bases between the two germline ends. The CDR3 has 15 residues. CDR3 sequence: CSGSQALLSYNEQFF. The CDR3 DNA reads TGCAGCGGCAGCCAGGCCCTCCTCTCCTACAATGAGCAGTTCTTC.

This clonotype was seen a few times. V gene TRBV20-1 combines with J gene TRBJ2-1; unclear D gene. V gave up 0 bases and J gave up 4 bases, with 10 bases separating them. The CDR3 covers 14 residues. Germline loops: CDR1 DFQATT, CDR2 SNEGSKA (reference sequence). The CDR3 DNA follows: TGCAGTGCTAGAGATGTTGGGGATTACAATGAGCAGTTCTTC. Encoded protein: CSARDVGDYNEQFF.

V gene TRBV5-1 combines with J gene TRBJ2-1; the D call may be TRBD1 or TRBD2 (5 bases each). This CDR3 is 16 amino acids long. Germline V gene sequence: CDR1 SGHRS, CDR2 YFSETQ. V was clipped by 5 bases and J by 5 bases, with 20 bases between them. The CDR3 region has the DNA TGCGCCAGCAGTGTGGGAGCCCACCGAGGGGACAATGAGCAGTTCTTC. The encoded protein is CASSVGAHRGDNEQFF.

The J gene is TRBJ2-7, the V gene TRBV12-3 or TRBV12-4; D is possibly TRBD2 (5 bases). V was trimmed by 7 bases and J by 4 bases, leaving 17 bases between them. The CDR3 totals 14 residues. The CDR3 DNA is TGTGCCAGCACCAAGCGGCTTCTAAAATACGAGCAGTACTTC. It is translated as CASTKRLLKYEQYF.

In its sample, this clonotype was seen many times. This chain connects TRBV6-6 to TRBJ2-3, with D possibly being TRBD1 (5 bases). The V gene's germline CDR1 is MNHNY and CDR2 SVGAGI (reference sequence). This CDR3 has 16 amino acids. V lost 2 bases and J 1 base, leaving 13 bases between the germline ends. CDR3 nucleotide sequence: TGTGCCAGCAGTTACCCGCCCGGACAAGGCACAGATACGCAGTATTTT. It translates to CASSYPPGQGTDTQYF.

This clonotype was recorded only once. The chain joins TRBV5-1 to TRBJ1-1; a possible D gene is TRBD1 (6 bases). V was clipped by 4 bases and J by 5 bases, with 21 bases between them. This CDR3 contains 16 residues. The germline V gene encodes CDR1 SGHRS and CDR2 YFSETQ. CDR3 in DNA: TGCGCCAGCAGCCACACCTCCCCAGGGGTCGGGACTGAAGCTTTCTTT. As protein: CASSHTSPGVGTEAFF.

This clonotype was counted once. The J gene is TRBJ1-2, the V gene TRBV10-2, with 9 positions matching TRBD1. Germline V gene lookup returns CDR1 WSHSY and CDR2 SAAADI. The CDR3 sequence is 16 residues long. V was clipped by 0 bases and J by 5 bases; unmatched bases: 7. CDR3 sequence (DNA): TGCGCCAGCAGTGAGTCGGACAGGGGCCCCCCTTATGGCTACACCTTC. Amino acids: CASSESDRGPPYGYTF.

This clonotype was counted a few times. The chain joins TRBV12-3 or TRBV12-4 to TRBJ2-1; 10 nucleotides align to TRBD1. The CDR3 length is 13 residues. V was pared by 10 bases and J by 3 bases, with 3 bases of the junction left unmatched. This CDR3 reads CATRTGGYNEQFF. The CDR3 nucleotides read TGTGCCACCAGGACAGGGGGCTACAATGAGCAGTTCTTC.

This clonotype was counted only a few times. This chain connects TRBV6-2 or TRBV6-3 to TRBJ2-5; 7 nucleotides agree with TRBD2. The CDR3 sequence is 13 residues long. The junction had 4 bases not matched to a gene; V was cut back by 4 bases and J by 5 bases. Germline V CDR1 and CDR2: MNHEY, SVGEGT. The CDR3 nucleotides read TGTGCCAGCAGTTCCAGCGGGGTTGAGACCCAGTACTTC. Its translation: CASSSSGVETQYF.

J is TRBJ2-4 and V is TRBV7-9, with D unresolved. The J call may be faulty, since TRBJ2-5 better matches the DNA end. CDR3 length: 14 residues. Germline V gives CDR1 SEHNR, CDR2 FQNEAQ (reference sequence). CDR3 nucleotides: TGTGCCAGCAGGACCAAGGAGATATCAGAGACCCAGTACTTC. Translated: CASRTKEISETQYF.

V usage is TRBV20-1 and J usage is TRBJ2-2; D is perhaps TRBD1 (6 bases). The germline V and J ends were trimmed by 3 bases and 4 bases, with 12 bases remaining between them. CDR1 and CDR2 from the germline V gene are DFQATT and SNEGSKA (reference sequence). The CDR3 contains 14 residues. The CDR3: CSASRDTGTGELFF. CDR3 nucleotide sequence: TGCAGTGCTAGCCGGGACACGGGCACCGGGGAGCTGTTTTTT.

The chain combines TRBV12-3 or TRBV12-4 with TRBJ2-1, with D maybe TRBD2 (7 bases). The CDR3 loop spans 15 amino acids. Trimming cost V 3 bases and J 3 bases, with 12 bases left between them. CDR3 DNA sequence: TGTGCCAGCAGTTTTGGGGGGGGCCGCTACAATGAGCAGTTCTTC. Its translation: CASSFGGGRYNEQFF.

The rearrangement uses TRBV24-1 and TRBJ2-5; 11 bases are a match to TRBD2. The CDR3 runs to 17 residues. After removal of 6 bases from V and 11 bases from J, the junction contained 19 bases not matched to a gene. CDR1 and CDR2 from the germline V gene are KGHDR and SFDVKD. The CDR3 loop is CATSSSGGTVGYNEQYF. CDR3 bases: TGTGCCACCAGTTCTAGCGGGGGGACCGTCGGCTACAATGAACAGTACTTC.